These 23 T cell receptor beta chains originate from one sample sequenced in a study of identifying expanded T cells in peripheral blood. The method was immunoSEQ multiplex PCR; TCRdb's version includes in-frame clones alone and lacks a portion of them. The profile covers approximately 110,000 clones, with less than 90% appearing a single time and 7.5% to 10% taken by the ten largest. The sample comprised blood. The origin of the receptors is a person aged 18 to 75 in good health.

The V call is TRBV2, the J call TRBJ2-5; no definite D call. V gave up 6 bases and J gave up 0 bases, with 11 bases separating them. The CDR3 runs to 14 residues. Looked up from germline, CDR1 is SNHLY and CDR2 is FYNNEI. CDR3 in DNA: TGTGCCAGCAGCCTAGTGGGTTACCAAGAGACCCAGTACTTC. Translated, it gives CASSLVGYQETQYF.

This chain joins TRBV5-5 and TRBJ1-5; no reliable D call. Germline V gene data show CDR1 as SGHKS and CDR2 as YYEKEE (reference sequence). The CDR3 totals 15 residues. Trimming took off 4 bases at V and 7 bases at J, with 18 bases between the two ends. The CDR3 sequence is CASSPLPGYNQPQHF. The DNA of the CDR3 is TGTGCCAGCAGCCCTCTCCCTGGGTATAACCAGCCCCAGCATTTT.

The chain joins TRBV7-2 to TRBJ2-7; D gene ambiguous. Germline V gene lookup returns CDR1 SGHTA and CDR2 FQGNSA. Trimming took 5 bases from V and 1 from J, leaving 15 bases between them. The CDR3 is made up of 15 amino acids. The CDR3, as DNA: TGTGCCAGCAGCCCCCCATTGGGTATGTCCTACGAGCAGTACTTC. Its protein product is CASSPPLGMSYEQYF.

The genes are TRBV27 and TRBJ1-5; D is unresolved. Germline V gene sequence: CDR1 MNHEY, CDR2 SMNVEV (reference sequence). The V end lost 11 bases, the J end lost 1 base, and 9 bases lay between the germline ends. The CDR3 has 12 residues. CDR3 amino acids: CAVGGSNQPQHF. The CDR3 DNA is TGTGCCGTCGGAGGGAGCAATCAGCCCCAGCATTTT.

The CDR3 DNA reads as TGTGCCAGCAGCCCTACCTCCAGCGGGAGTGACAATGAGCAGTTCTTC. Protein: CASSPTSSGSDNEQFF. The chain uses TRBV7-9 and TRBJ2-1; 8 bases line up with TRBD2. CDR1 and CDR2 (germline): SEHNR, FQNEAQ (reference sequence). V trimming: 5 bases; J trimming: 5 bases; junction bases outside the gene matches: 11. The CDR3 is 16 amino acids.

The chain joins TRBV6-1 to TRBJ2-5; D is perhaps TRBD2 (6 bases). V was trimmed by 4 bases and J by 1 base, leaving 7 bases between them. This CDR3 is built from 13 residues. Germline V CDR1 and CDR2: MNHNS, SASEGT. In DNA form, the CDR3 reads TGTGCCAGCAGTGCGCGGGGCCAAGAGACCCAGTACTTC. Its translation: CASSARGQETQYF.

The V and J genes are TRBV6-6 and TRBJ1-5, with D perhaps TRBD1 (5 bases). Germline CDR1 reads MNHNY; CDR2 reads SVGAGI (reference sequence). Trimming cost V 10 bases and J 1 base, with 11 bases left between them. The CDR3 is made up of 13 amino acids. The CDR3 nucleotides read TGTGCCATCAATTCAGGGAGCAATCAGCCCCAGCATTTT. It is translated as CAINSGSNQPQHF.

The chain couples TRBV10-3 to TRBJ1-1, with D unresolved. V was cut by 3 bases and J by 1 base, with 6 bases left in between. The CDR3 length is 13 residues. The germline V gene has CDR1 ENHRY and CDR2 SYGVKD. CDR3 DNA sequence: TGTGCCATCAGTGAATGGGGGAACACTGAAGCTTTCTTT. It yields the protein CAISEWGNTEAFF.

The genes are TRBV7-3 and TRBJ2-3; D unresolved. CDR1 and CDR2 from the germline V gene are SGHTA and FQGTGA. Trimming pared 4 bases from V and 2 bases from J, leaving 1 base between. This CDR3 comprises 11 residues. The CDR3 protein is CASSSTDTQYF. The CDR3 DNA reads as TGTGCCAGCAGCTCCACAGATACGCAGTATTTT.

The V call is TRBV19, the J call TRBJ2-1, with a weak D call TRBD2 (7 bases). This CDR3 has 17 amino acids. The V gene lost 5 bases and the J gene lost 5 bases, with 22 bases spanning the gap. Germline CDR1 LNHDA, CDR2 SQIVND (reference sequence). The chain's CDR3 is CASSAWTRRDTNNEQFF. Written as DNA, the CDR3 is TGTGCCAGTAGTGCCTGGACTAGGCGGGACACAAACAATGAGCAGTTCTTC.

This clone was seen a handful of times. This chain connects TRBV7-2 to TRBJ1-1, with TRBD1 identical over 7 bases. This CDR3 region has 13 residues. V lost 5 bases and J lost 3; bases outside the gene matches: 3. Germline assignment: CDR1 SGHTA and CDR2 FQGNSA. CDR3 region: CASSPTGDTEAFF. The CDR3 nucleotides are TGTGCCAGCAGCCCCACAGGGGACACTGAAGCTTTCTTT.

The chain recombines TRBV2 with TRBJ1-2, with TRBD1 identical over 10 bases. J was trimmed by 9 bases and V by 6 bases; bases with no gene match: 7. Germline V gene data show CDR1 as SNHLY and CDR2 as FYNNEI. This CDR3 contains 13 residues. The CDR3: CASRGQGPGSYTF. For the CDR3, the DNA is TGTGCCAGCAGGGGACAGGGGCCGGGGAGCTACACCTTC.

The chain recombines TRBV11-2 with TRBJ2-7, with D possibly matching TRBD2 (6 bases). The germline V gene has CDR1 SGHAT and CDR2 FQNNGV. The length of the CDR3 is 14 residues. Trimming shortened V by 4 bases and J by 4 bases, and 14 bases separated the two germline ends. The CDR3 region has the DNA TGTGCCAGCAGCTATAGCGGCGACACGTACGAGCAGTACTTC. This gives the protein CASSYSGDTYEQYF.

The gene calls are TRBV5-1 and TRBJ1-3; 8 bases match TRBD1. This CDR3 has 16 amino acids. Trimming removed 0 bases from V and 3 bases from J; junction bases left unmatched: 5. The germline CDR1 and CDR2 sequences are SGHRS and YFSETQ. The CDR3 spells CASSLAYDRGGNTIYF. In DNA, the CDR3 is TGCGCCAGCAGCTTGGCCTACGACAGGGGTGGAAACACCATATATTTT.

The chain links TRBV6-6 to TRBJ1-1; a weak D match, TRBD1 (5 bases). V was shortened by 4 bases and J by 0 bases, with 9 bases between the two germline ends. This CDR3 is 14 amino acids long. Germline V gives CDR1 MNHNY, CDR2 SVGAGI (reference sequence). The CDR3 is CASSWDQLNTEAFF. The CDR3 coding sequence is TGTGCCAGCAGTTGGGACCAATTGAACACTGAAGCTTTCTTT.

The chain links TRBV28 to TRBJ1-3; D possibly corresponds to TRBD1 (6 bases). The V gene lost 10 bases and the J gene lost 2 bases, with 18 bases spanning the gap. The CDR3 is made up of 15 amino acids. The V gene's germline CDR1 is MDHEN and CDR2 SYDVKM. CDR3 loop: CATDGGGATGNTIYF. The CDR3 DNA follows: TGTGCCACCGATGGAGGGGGGGCCACTGGAAACACCATATATTTT.

This chain uses TRBV6-5 with TRBJ2-5, with a weak D call TRBD2 (5 bases). There are 12 residues in the CDR3. Germline V gene sequence: CDR1 MNHEY, CDR2 SVGAGI. Between the trimmed V and J ends, which lost 6 bases and 5 bases, there was a span of 10 bases. This chain's CDR3 is CASRDWMETQYF. The CDR3 nucleotides are TGTGCCAGCAGGGACTGGATGGAGACCCAGTACTTC.

J is TRBJ1-5 and V is TRBV19; the match to TRBD1 covers 8 bases. The V and J ends lost 5 bases and 6 bases, in that order; junction bases with no gene match: 12. Germline lookup yields CDR1 LNHDA and CDR2 SQIVND (reference sequence). This CDR3 spans 16 amino acids. DNA for the CDR3: TGTGCCAGTAGTCTCTACTCCGGACAGGGCGGTCAGCCCCAGCATTTT. This codes for CASSLYSGQGGQPQHF.

The chain recombines TRBV28 with TRBJ2-5; 8 positions match TRBD1. The CDR3 totals 15 residues. V shed 5 bases and J 4 bases; nucleotides not matched to a gene: 9. Germline V gene data show CDR1 as MDHEN and CDR2 as SYDVKM. DNA for the CDR3: TGTGCCAGCAGTGCACAAGACAGGGGAAGAGAGACCCAGTACTTC. Its protein product is CASSAQDRGRETQYF.

This clone appeared a single time. The chain carries TRBV5-5 and TRBJ2-7; perhaps TRBD1 as D (5 bases). This CDR3 has 16 amino acids. V was cut by 4 bases and J by 3 bases, with 20 bases left in between. CDR1 and CDR2 from the germline V gene are SGHKS and YYEKEE (reference sequence). This CDR3 is CASSPSLGIQGYEQYF. DNA of the CDR3: TGTGCCAGCAGCCCCAGCTTGGGTATCCAGGGCTACGAGCAGTACTTC.

The chain couples TRBV29-1 to TRBJ1-1, with D tentatively TRBD1 (6 bases). The CDR3 is 16 amino acids. Germline CDR1 reads SQVTM; CDR2 reads ANQGSEA. Deletions cut 0 bases from V and 1 base from J, with 15 bases between. The CDR3 DNA reads as TGCAGCGTTGAAGATCCCCGGACAGCGAGGAACACTGAAGCTTTCTTT. It is translated as CSVEDPRTARNTEAFF.

This clone has only a few counts. The gene calls are TRBV29-1 and TRBJ1-2, with D possibly TRBD1 on 5 matching bases. From germline, CDR1 is SQVTM and CDR2 ANQGSEA. With 4 bases removed from V and 9 bases from J, the gap between germline ends came to 15 bases. CDR3 size: 12 residues. The DNA for the CDR3 is TGCAGCGTTGCCCCACAAGGACATAGCTACACCTTC. It encodes CSVAPQGHSYTF.

This chain joins TRBV7-9 and TRBJ1-5; D gene ambiguous. Trimming stripped 3 bases from V and 0 bases from J, with 6 bases between. The CDR3 spans 14 residues. From germline, CDR1 is SEHNR and CDR2 FQNEAQ (reference sequence). The CDR3 bases are TGTGCCAGCAGCTTTGGGAGTAGCAATCAGCCCCAGCATTTT. Residues: CASSFGSSNQPQHF.